This is a list of T cell receptor beta chains from one sample in a study of T cell responses to AZD1222 COVID-19 vaccine. Generated by immunoSEQ multiplex PCR, the TCRdb table keeps only in-frame clones and is missing some. The sample consists of 150,000 to 200,000 clones, around 92% of them appearing once. Material: peripheral blood, obtained on day 0 of AZD1222 vaccination. The receptors were gathered from an adult in good health. Each CDR3 is given with its conserved first and last residue. The D gene is left open where the match is weak. Only some rows state a clone size, as once, few, many or a class for expanded clones.

clone size	J gene	V gene	D gene	CDR3 DNA	CDR3 protein
NA	TRBJ1-1	TRBV2	NA	TGTGCCAGCAGTGCAGGGGAGAACACTGAAGCTTTCTTT	CASSAGENTEAFF
NA	TRBJ1-2	TRBV2	NA	TGTGCCAGCAGTGAAGCCAGGGCGAACGGCTACACCTTC	CASSEARANGYTF
NA	TRBJ2-1	TRBV4-1	TRBD2	TGCGCCAGCAGCTCCCTCAGCGGGAGGCCGGGGAATGAGCAGTTCTTC	CASSSLSGRPGNEQFF
NA	TRBJ2-1	TRBV25-1	TRBD2	TGTGCCAGCAGTCTGAGGGCAGCGGGGGGGCCTAATGAGCAGTTCTTC	CASSLRAAGGPNEQFF
NA	TRBJ2-7	TRBV11-2	NA	TGTGCCAGCAGCTTAGGTCGTTCTAGCCTGCTGTCCTACGAGCAGTACTTC	CASSLGRSSLLSYEQYF
NA	TRBJ1-5	TRBV30	TRBD1	TGTGCCTGCGGGACAGGCTTCAATCAGCCCCAGCATTTT	CACGTGFNQPQHF
NA	TRBJ2-2	TRBV21-1	NA	TGTGCCAGCAGCTCCGCCCCAGGGGGAAAGGCCGGGGAGCTGTTTTTT	CASSSAPGGKAGELFF
NA	TRBJ1-2	TRBV5-6	TRBD1	TGTGCCAGCAGCTTGGCCGGGGACAGCAGTAGGGGCTACACCTTC	CASSLAGDSSRGYTF
NA	TRBJ2-3	TRBV4-2	TRBD2	TGTGCCAGCAGCCAGTCAACTAGCGGGGGGAGCACAGATACGCAGTATTTT	CASSQSTSGGSTDTQYF
NA	TRBJ1-4	TRBV6-5	NA	TGTGCCAGCTGGAGGCGACTAACTAATGAAAAACTGTTTTTT	CASWRRLTNEKLFF
NA	TRBJ2-3	TRBV18	TRBD1	TGTGCCAGCTCTCAATCACAGGGGAGCACAGATACGCAGTATTTT	CASSQSQGSTDTQYF
NA	TRBJ1-2	TRBV30	NA	TGTGCCTGGAGTGTTGCAGGGACCAACTATGGCTACACCTTC	CAWSVAGTNYGYTF
few	TRBJ2-7	TRBV10-1	NA	TGCGCCAGCAGTGAGTCGAGGGGACAAGGAGAGTACTTC	CASSESRGQGEYF
NA	TRBJ1-5	TRBV7-2	NA	TGTGCCAGCAGCTTAGCGAGGGATGGCAATCAGCCCCAGCATTTT	CASSLARDGNQPQHF
few	TRBJ2-5	TRBV19	TRBD1	TGTGCCAGTAGTCAGGGACAGGGGGTGACTCAAGAGACCCAGTACTTC	CASSQGQGVTQETQYF
NA	TRBJ1-1	TRBV28	NA	TGTGCCAGCAGTCCAGGGTTTGTAGCTTTCTTT	CASSPGFVAFF
NA	TRBJ1-1	TRBV19	NA	TGTGCCAGCGAGGACCGACCCACTGAAGCTTTCTTT	CASEDRPTEAFF
once	TRBJ2-7	TRBV30	NA	TGTGCCTGGAGTGTCCGCCCGGTCGGTACAGAGCAGTACTTC	CAWSVRPVGTEQYF
once	TRBJ2-7	TRBV24-1	NA	TGTGCCACCAGTGCCCCTAACAGGGATAGCTACGAGCAGTACTTC	CATSAPNRDSYEQYF
NA	TRBJ2-7	TRBV19	NA	TGTGCCAGTAGCCCTCGACGGGTCTCCTACGAGCAGTACTTC	CASSPRRVSYEQYF
NA	TRBJ1-2	TRBV29-1	NA	TGCAGCGTTGAAGATCCTTGGGGCGATAACTATGGCTACACCTTC	CSVEDPWGDNYGYTF
NA	TRBJ1-2	TRBV6-5	NA	TGTGCCAGCAGTTACTCAGCCGGGGTCCACTATGGCTACACCTTC	CASSYSAGVHYGYTF
NA	TRBJ1-4	TRBV10-3	NA	TGTGCCATCAGTGAGCGACAGACTAATGAAAAACTGTTTTTT	CAISERQTNEKLFF
NA	TRBJ1-6	TRBV6-5	NA	TGTGCCAGCAGTTGGACTCCAGAGTATAATTCACCCCTCCACTTT	CASSWTPEYNSPLHF
NA	TRBJ2-1	TRBV10-3	NA	TGTGCCATCAGCGCGGGTTCGACCTACAATGAGCAGTTCTTC	CAISAGSTYNEQFF
NA	TRBJ2-2	TRBV27	NA	TGTGCCAGCAGTTTCCAGGCCCGTGGCACCGGGGAGCTGTTTTTT	CASSFQARGTGELFF
NA	TRBJ2-7	TRBV4-1	TRBD1	TGCGCCAGCAGCCAAGTATTTGTGAGGACAGGGGGATACGAGCAGTACTTC	CASSQVFVRTGGYEQYF